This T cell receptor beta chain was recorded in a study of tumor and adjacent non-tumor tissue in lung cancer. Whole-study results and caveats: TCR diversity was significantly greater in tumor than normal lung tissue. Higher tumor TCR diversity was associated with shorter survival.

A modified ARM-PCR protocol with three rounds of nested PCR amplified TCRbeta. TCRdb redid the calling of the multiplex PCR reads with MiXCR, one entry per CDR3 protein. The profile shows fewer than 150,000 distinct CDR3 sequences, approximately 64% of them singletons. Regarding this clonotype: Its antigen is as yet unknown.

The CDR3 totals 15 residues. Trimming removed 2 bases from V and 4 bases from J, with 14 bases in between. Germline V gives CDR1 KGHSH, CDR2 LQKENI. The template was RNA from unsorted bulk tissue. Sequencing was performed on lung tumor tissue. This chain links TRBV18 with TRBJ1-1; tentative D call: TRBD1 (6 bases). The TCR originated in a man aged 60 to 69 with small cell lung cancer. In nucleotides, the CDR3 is TGTGCCAGCTCACCAAATGGGGGCGCGGTCACTGAAGCTTTCTTT. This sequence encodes CASSPNGGAVTEAFF.